This is a list of T cell receptor beta chains from one sample in a study of shared clonotypes between healthy human individuals. The protocol was immunoSEQ multiplex PCR, while the TCRdb copy is restricted to in-frame clones and leaves out a portion. The sample has about 2,500,000 clones; 90% to 95% are singletons. The sample consisted of naive CD4+ T cells sorted from blood. These receptors were obtained from a man between 18 and 35 years old in good health. Each CDR3 is given with its conserved first and last residue. A D gene is named only where the DNA matches it firmly. The size of a clone is reported for some rows only, either as once, few or many, or as a class for expanded clones.

d_gene	j_gene	abundance	v_gene	CDR3nt	CDR3aa
-	TRBJ1-1	-	TRBV7-9	TGTGCCAGCAGCCCGGGAGGGGTGAACACTGAAGCTTTCTTT	CASSPGGVNTEAFF
TRBD1	TRBJ2-7	-	TRBV5-4	TGTGCCAGCAGCTATACCGGGACAGGGGTCTCCTCCTACGAGCAGTACTTC	CASSYTGTGVSSYEQYF
-	TRBJ2-5	-	TRBV19	TGTGCCAGTAGTATAGGTCTAAGAGAGACCCAGTACTTC	CASSIGLRETQYF
TRBD1	TRBJ1-5	-	TRBV18	TGTGCCAGCTCACCCGGGACAGTTTCCAGCAATCAGCCCCAGCATTTT	CASSPGTVSSNQPQHF
TRBD1	TRBJ1-6	-	TRBV19	TGTGCCAGTAGTATAGGGGACAGGGTTGATTCACCCCTCCACTTT	CASSIGDRVDSPLHF
-	TRBJ2-2	-	TRBV20-1	TGCAGTGCTAGCGGGTCCGAGCTGTTTTTT	CSASGSELFF
-	TRBJ2-2	-	TRBV27	TGTGCCAGCAGTTTAAACGGAGCTTCGAACACCGGGGAGCTGTTTTTT	CASSLNGASNTGELFF
TRBD1	TRBJ1-6	-	TRBV6-5	TGTGCCAGCAGTTACGGACAGGGGGAAAATTCACCCCTCCACTTT	CASSYGQGENSPLHF
TRBD1	TRBJ1-5	-	TRBV2	TGTGCCAGCAGCACAGGGGGCTCTAGCAATCAGCCCCAGCATTTT	CASSTGGSSNQPQHF
-	TRBJ1-2	-	TRBV7-8	TGTGCCAGCAGCTCGCCCGTCCCGGGGGCTATTGGCTACACCTTC	CASSSPVPGAIGYTF
-	TRBJ2-3	-	TRBV2	TGTGCCAGCAGGAGGGGGGAGATCACAGATACGCAGTATTTT	CASRRGEITDTQYF
TRBD1	TRBJ1-1	-	TRBV29-1	TGCAGCGGTACGGGACAGGGTAAGAAACACACTGAAGCTTTCTTT	CSGTGQGKKHTEAFF
TRBD1	TRBJ2-7	-	TRBV18	TGTGCCAGCTCAGCAATCCGGGACAGGGGGGACGAGCAGTACTTC	CASSAIRDRGDEQYF
TRBD1	TRBJ1-1	once	TRBV28	TGTGCCAGCAGGTCGACAGGGTGGTACACTGAAGCTTTCTTT	CASRSTGWYTEAFF
-	TRBJ1-2	-	TRBV6-6	TGTGCCAGCAGTTACTCGAAGCCAGGGGCCTATGGCTACACCTTC	CASSYSKPGAYGYTF
-	TRBJ1-6	-	TRBV7-2	TGTGCCAGCAGCCAACAGGGCCCTAATTCACCCCTCCACTTT	CASSQQGPNSPLHF
-	TRBJ2-2	-	TRBV18	TGTGCCAGCTCACCCAGGGCGGCCTCGGCGGCCGGGGAGCTGTTTTTT	CASSPRAASAAGELFF
TRBD1	TRBJ1-5	-	TRBV5-6	TGTGCCAGCAGCTTGGGACAGGGCCGTCAGCCCCAGCATTTT	CASSLGQGRQPQHF
-	TRBJ1-5	-	TRBV2	TGTGCCAGCAGTGCCGACAGAAGCAATCAGCCCCAGCATTTT	CASSADRSNQPQHF
-	TRBJ2-7	-	TRBV30	TGTGCCTGGAGTGGACAGTTCTACGAGCAGTACTTC	CAWSGQFYEQYF
-	TRBJ2-5	-	TRBV10-3	TGTGCCATCAGTGAGCTGGGGGGCCAAGAGACCCAGTACTTC	CAISELGGQETQYF
-	TRBJ1-4	-	TRBV5-1	TGCGCCAGCAGCTTGGAAAGGGGGGGCGAAAAACTGTTTTTT	CASSLERGGEKLFF
TRBD2	TRBJ2-4	-	TRBV7-2	TGTGCCAGCAGCTTAGGATCGTTAGCGGGGGGACAAAACATTCAGTACTTC	CASSLGSLAGGQNIQYF
TRBD1	TRBJ1-4	-	TRBV5-4	TGTGCCAGCAGCTTGACAGGGGCGGGTGAAAAACTGTTTTTT	CASSLTGAGEKLFF
-	TRBJ1-4	-	TRBV6-1	TGTGCCAGCAGTCGGCAGATGAATGAAAAACTGTTTTTT	CASSRQMNEKLFF
-	TRBJ2-5	-	TRBV7-2	TGTGCCAGCAGCTTATCGACGGCACAAGAGACCCAGTACTTC	CASSLSTAQETQYF
TRBD1	TRBJ2-2	-	TRBV19	TGTGCCAGTATTAGGTTAGGACAGGGGGCCACCGGGGAGCTGTTTTTT	CASIRLGQGATGELFF
-	TRBJ2-1	-	TRBV10-1	TGCGCCAGCAGTGATCGTAGTGAGCAGTTCTTC	CASSDRSEQFF
-	TRBJ2-2	-	TRBV25-1	TGTGCCAGCAGTGAAACCGGCGGGACAAAGCTGTTTTTT	CASSETGGTKLFF
-	TRBJ2-4	-	TRBV30	TGTGCCTGGGGTGGGGGAGCCAAAAACATTCAGTACTTC	CAWGGGAKNIQYF
-	TRBJ1-5	-	TRBV15	TGTGCCACCAGCACGTCTCAGGACAGTTATAGCAATCAGCCCCAGCATTTT	CATSTSQDSYSNQPQHF
-	TRBJ1-6	-	TRBV5-6	TGTGCCAGCAGCGGGTTGGGCCAGAGCTATAATTCACCCCTCCACTTT	CASSGLGQSYNSPLHF
-	TRBJ2-6	once	TRBV29-1	TGCAGCGTGGGGTTTAGGACAGCAAACTCTGGGGCCAACGTCCTGACTTTC	CSVGFRTANSGANVLTF
TRBD1	TRBJ1-2	-	TRBV9	TGTGCCAGCAGCGTAGGGGACAGGGGAGACTATGGCTACACCTTC	CASSVGDRGDYGYTF
-	TRBJ1-2	-	TRBV19	TGTGCCAGTAGTATGTCAGTGATTAACTATGGCTACACCTTC	CASSMSVINYGYTF
TRBD2	TRBJ2-3	few	TRBV11-3	TGTGCCAGCAGCTTAGGTGCAGCGGGGGGGAGCACAGATACGCAGTATTTT	CASSLGAAGGSTDTQYF
-	TRBJ2-7	-	TRBV9	TGTGCCAGCAGCGTAGGACGACCCTCCTACGAGCAGTACTTC	CASSVGRPSYEQYF
-	TRBJ1-2	-	TRBV7-8	TGTGCCAGCAGCGGGAGTAGAAACTATGGCTACACCTTC	CASSGSRNYGYTF
-	TRBJ1-6	-	TRBV27	TGTGCCGCCGGACAGCCGAATTCACCCCTCCACTTT	CAAGQPNSPLHF
-	TRBJ2-7	-	TRBV6-6	TGTGCCAGCAGTTACAGCGGAACCTACGAGCAGTACTTC	CASSYSGTYEQYF
-	TRBJ2-2	-	TRBV5-1	TGCGCCAGCAGCTTGGATATGACGGGACGAGGCACCGGGGAGCTGTTTTTT	CASSLDMTGRGTGELFF
-	TRBJ1-6	-	TRBV19	TGTGCCAGTAGTCCAGGTATGGATCGGAATTCACCCCTCCACTTT	CASSPGMDRNSPLHF
TRBD1	TRBJ1-6	-	TRBV30	TGTGCCTGGGTACCCGAGACAGGGGGCAATTCACCCCTCCACTTT	CAWVPETGGNSPLHF
-	TRBJ2-1	-	TRBV10-3	TGTGCCATCAGTGTCGGTCAACTGGCGAATGAGCAGTTCTTC	CAISVGQLANEQFF
-	TRBJ2-3	-	TRBV5-1	TGCGCCAGCAGCCCTGGGGGGACAGTCCTCACCCGGGGGCAGTATTTT	CASSPGGTVLTRGQYF
-	TRBJ1-2	-	TRBV5-1	TGCGCCAGCAGCTTGGGCAGGGGTGATGGCTACACCTTC	CASSLGRGDGYTF
TRBD2	TRBJ2-3	-	TRBV18	TGTGCCAGCTCACCGTCGGGGGGTTTCGAAAGTCCGCAGTATTTT	CASSPSGGFESPQYF
TRBD1	TRBJ1-6	-	TRBV2	TGTGCCAGCAGTGAACGAAGGACAGGGAGTAATTCACCCCTCCACTTT	CASSERRTGSNSPLHF
TRBD2	TRBJ2-3	-	TRBV5-4	TGTGCCAGCAGCCACGGGGGGGGCGAGGATACGCAGTATTTT	CASSHGGGEDTQYF
TRBD2	TRBJ2-5	-	TRBV11-3	TGTGCCAGCAGCTTAGGGACTAGCGGAGAAGAGACCCAGTACTTC	CASSLGTSGEETQYF
-	TRBJ2-4	-	TRBV28	TGTGCCAGCAGAAATGGGGGGCTAGCCAAAAACATTCAGTACTTC	CASRNGGLAKNIQYF